Sequencing of this T cell receptor (beta chain) was carried out in a study of T cell responses to AZD1222 COVID-19 vaccine. Produced via immunoSEQ multiplex PCR; TCRdb's table is partial and in-frame only. The profile shows tens of thousands of clones, around nine tenths of them singletons. Overall study results and limits: Repertoires were collected only later (after the peak T cell response had occurred). Mapped onto spike, vaccine-associated CD4 TCRs spanned it and were dominant at 160-218 and 743-854. Rises in breadth and depth of Spike-specific TCRs came after two AZD1222 doses. Possibly, clonal diversity was underestimated; donors were largely white British and included more females.

In regard to this clone: No antigen is known for it.

The specimen comprised peripheral blood, sampled on day 0 of AZD1222 vaccination. This sequence was found in an adult in good health.

This CDR3 reads CATSRDSGLGREKLFF. The CDR3, as DNA: TGTGCCACCAGCAGAGACTCAGGGTTGGGAAGGGAAAAACTGTTTTTT. The rearrangement links TRBV15 to TRBJ1-4, with D perhaps matching TRBD1 (5 bases). The CDR3 covers 16 residues. The V end was cut by 0 bases, the J end by 8 bases, with 16 bases between. The germline CDR1 and CDR2 sequences are LNHNV and YYDKDF (reference sequence). The full variable domain, in which reference TRBV15 and TRBJ1-4 provide the parts outside the CDR3, is DAMVIQNPRYQVTQFGKPVTLSCSQTLNHNVMYWYQQKSSQAPKLLFHYYDKDFNNEADTPDNFQSRRPNTSFCFLDIRSPGLGDTAMYLCATSRDSGLGREKLFFGSGTQLSVL.